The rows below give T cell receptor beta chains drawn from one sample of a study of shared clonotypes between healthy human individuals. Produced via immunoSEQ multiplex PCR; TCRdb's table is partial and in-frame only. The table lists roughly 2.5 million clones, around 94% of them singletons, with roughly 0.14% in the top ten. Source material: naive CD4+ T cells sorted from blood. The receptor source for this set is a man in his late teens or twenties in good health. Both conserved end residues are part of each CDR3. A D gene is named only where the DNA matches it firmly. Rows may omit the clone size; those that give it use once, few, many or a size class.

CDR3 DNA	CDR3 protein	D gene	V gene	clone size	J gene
TGCGCCAGCAGCTCTACGGGACAGGGAGATGGCTACACCTTC	CASSSTGQGDGYTF	TRBD1	TRBV5-1	NA	TRBJ1-2
TGTGCCAGCAGAAAAACTAGCTCAGGTGAGCAGTTCTTC	CASRKTSSGEQFF	NA	TRBV28	NA	TRBJ2-1
TGCGCCAGCAGCCAGGGTTACGGGGCGACAGATACGCAGTATTTT	CASSQGYGATDTQYF	NA	TRBV4-1	NA	TRBJ2-3
TGTGCCATCAGTGACTCACAGGGGGTCTACGAGCAGTACTTC	CAISDSQGVYEQYF	TRBD1	TRBV10-3	NA	TRBJ2-7
TGTGCCAGCAGCGAAAGACAGGGGGCAGGCGAGCAGTACTTC	CASSERQGAGEQYF	TRBD1	TRBV9	once	TRBJ2-7
TGCGCCAGCAGCCCGACAGAGCCACATCAGCCCCAGCATTTT	CASSPTEPHQPQHF	NA	TRBV5-1	few	TRBJ1-5
TGCGCCAGCAGCTTGAGAGGGGACAGCAATCAGCCCCAGCATTTT	CASSLRGDSNQPQHF	NA	TRBV5-1	NA	TRBJ1-5
TGTGCCAGCAGCCCTACCGGGACAGTCTACGAGCAGTACTTC	CASSPTGTVYEQYF	TRBD1	TRBV9	NA	TRBJ2-7
TGTGCCAGCACCTCCAGGGGGGTCGGGGAGCTGTTTTTT	CASTSRGVGELFF	NA	TRBV28	NA	TRBJ2-2
TGCGCCAGCAGCCCCTACAGGGGCCGATCCCCTTTATCGGAACTCACAGATACGCAGTATTTT	CASSPYRGRSPLSELTDTQYF	TRBD1	TRBV5-1	NA	TRBJ2-3
TGTGCCAGTAGGGGCGTAGGTACAGATACGCAGTATTTT	CASRGVGTDTQYF	NA	TRBV19	NA	TRBJ2-3
TGTGCCAGTAGTATAGGCAGGGGCTACGAGCAGTACTTC	CASSIGRGYEQYF	NA	TRBV19	NA	TRBJ2-7
TGCGCCAGCAGCTTGGTGAGGGACTACCCAAACGGCCGAGGCAATGAGCAGTTCTTC	CASSLVRDYPNGRGNEQFF	TRBD2	TRBV5-1	NA	TRBJ2-1
TGTGCCAGCAGTTACGAGCTTCTTAGGGCTGAAGCTTTCTTT	CASSYELLRAEAFF	NA	TRBV6-6	NA	TRBJ1-1
TGCGCCAGCAGCTCCGACAGGGCCCAGTACTTC	CASSSDRAQYF	TRBD1	TRBV5-1	NA	TRBJ2-5
TGTGCCGCTTCCAAGACAGGGAGAGAGACCCAGTACTTC	CAASKTGRETQYF	TRBD1	TRBV27	NA	TRBJ2-5
TGCGCCAGCAGCAGGGGACAGGTGAACACTGAAGCTTTCTTT	CASSRGQVNTEAFF	TRBD1	TRBV4-1	NA	TRBJ1-1